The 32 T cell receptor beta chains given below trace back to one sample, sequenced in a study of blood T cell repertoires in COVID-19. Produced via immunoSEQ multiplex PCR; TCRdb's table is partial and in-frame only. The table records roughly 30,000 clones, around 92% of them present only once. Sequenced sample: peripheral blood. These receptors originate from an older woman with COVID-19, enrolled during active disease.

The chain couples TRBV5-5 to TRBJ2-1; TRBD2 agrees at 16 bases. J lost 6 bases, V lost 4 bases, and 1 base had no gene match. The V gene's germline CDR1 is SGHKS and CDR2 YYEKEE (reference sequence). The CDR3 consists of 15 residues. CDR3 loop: CASSGTSGRANEQFF. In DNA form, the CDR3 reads TGTGCCAGCAGCGGGACTAGCGGGAGGGCCAATGAGCAGTTCTTC.

CDR3 in amino acids: CASSFGTGDMNTEAFF. The CDR3 DNA reads TGTGCCAGCAGCTTCGGGACAGGAGATATGAACACTGAAGCTTTCTTT. The genes are TRBV11-3 and TRBJ1-1; 8 nucleotides line up with TRBD1. Germline-derived CDR1 and CDR2 are SGHNT and YENEEA. The CDR3 sequence is 16 residues long. V lost 3 bases, J lost 0 bases, and 6 bases stayed unmatched.

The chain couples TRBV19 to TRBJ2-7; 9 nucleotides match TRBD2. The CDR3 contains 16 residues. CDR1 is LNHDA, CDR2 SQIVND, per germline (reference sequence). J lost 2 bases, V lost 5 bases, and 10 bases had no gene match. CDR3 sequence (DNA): TGTGCCAGTAGTCCTTTCAGCGGGAGGCTTACCTACGAGCAGTACTTC. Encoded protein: CASSPFSGRLTYEQYF.

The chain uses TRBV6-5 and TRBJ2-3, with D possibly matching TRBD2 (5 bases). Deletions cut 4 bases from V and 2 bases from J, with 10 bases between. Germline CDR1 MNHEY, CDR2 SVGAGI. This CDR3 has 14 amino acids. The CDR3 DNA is TGTGCCAGCAGTTCGGCGGGTCTCACAGATACGCAGTATTTT. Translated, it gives CASSSAGLTDTQYF.

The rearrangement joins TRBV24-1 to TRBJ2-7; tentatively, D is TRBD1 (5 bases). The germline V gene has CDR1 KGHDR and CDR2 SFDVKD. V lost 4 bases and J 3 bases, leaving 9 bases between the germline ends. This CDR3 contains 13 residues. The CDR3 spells CATSESGFYEQYF. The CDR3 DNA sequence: TGTGCCACCAGTGAGTCAGGGTTCTACGAGCAGTACTTC.

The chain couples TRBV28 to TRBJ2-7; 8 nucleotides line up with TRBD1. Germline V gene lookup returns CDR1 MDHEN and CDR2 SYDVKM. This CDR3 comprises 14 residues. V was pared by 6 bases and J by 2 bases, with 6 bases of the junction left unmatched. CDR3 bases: TGTGCCAGCAGCTCGGACAGGGAGGCCTACGAGCAGTACTTC. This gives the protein CASSSDREAYEQYF.

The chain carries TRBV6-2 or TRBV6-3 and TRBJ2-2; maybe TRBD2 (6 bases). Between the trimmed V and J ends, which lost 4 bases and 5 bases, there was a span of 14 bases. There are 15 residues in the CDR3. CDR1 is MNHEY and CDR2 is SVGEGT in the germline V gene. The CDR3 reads CASSLRPGVTGELFF. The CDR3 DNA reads TGTGCCAGCAGTTTACGGCCGGGGGTAACCGGGGAGCTGTTTTTT.

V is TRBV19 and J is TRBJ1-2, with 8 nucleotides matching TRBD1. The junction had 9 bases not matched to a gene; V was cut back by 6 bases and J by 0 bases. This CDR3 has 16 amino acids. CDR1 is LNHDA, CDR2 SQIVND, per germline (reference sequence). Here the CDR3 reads CASSNLATGANYGYTF. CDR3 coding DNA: TGTGCCAGTAGCAATCTCGCGACAGGGGCTAACTATGGCTACACCTTC.

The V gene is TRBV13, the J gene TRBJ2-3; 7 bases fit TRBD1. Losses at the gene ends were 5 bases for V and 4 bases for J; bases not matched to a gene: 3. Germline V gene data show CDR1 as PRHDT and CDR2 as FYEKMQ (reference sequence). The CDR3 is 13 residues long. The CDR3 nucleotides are TGTGCCAGCAGCCCGCAGGGGGCAGATACGCAGTATTTT. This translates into CASSPQGADTQYF.

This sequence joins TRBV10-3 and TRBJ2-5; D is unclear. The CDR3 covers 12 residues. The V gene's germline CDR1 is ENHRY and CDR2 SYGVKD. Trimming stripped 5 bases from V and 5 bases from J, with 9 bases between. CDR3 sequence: CAISTTQETQYF. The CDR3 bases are TGTGCCATCAGTACCACGCAGGAGACCCAGTACTTC.

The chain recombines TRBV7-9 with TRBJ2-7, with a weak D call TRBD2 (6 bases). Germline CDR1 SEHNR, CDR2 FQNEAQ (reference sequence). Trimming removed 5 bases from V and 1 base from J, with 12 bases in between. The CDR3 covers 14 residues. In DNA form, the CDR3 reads TGTGCCAGCAGCAGGGGACTTCTTTCCTACGAGCAGTACTTC. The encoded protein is CASSRGLLSYEQYF.

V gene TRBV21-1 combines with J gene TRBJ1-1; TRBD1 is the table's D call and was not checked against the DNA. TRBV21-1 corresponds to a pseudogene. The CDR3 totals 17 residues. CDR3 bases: TGTGCCAGCAGCAAAGCGCCGGACAGGCGCGAGAACACTGAAGCTTTCTTT. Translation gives CASSKAPDRRENTEAFF.

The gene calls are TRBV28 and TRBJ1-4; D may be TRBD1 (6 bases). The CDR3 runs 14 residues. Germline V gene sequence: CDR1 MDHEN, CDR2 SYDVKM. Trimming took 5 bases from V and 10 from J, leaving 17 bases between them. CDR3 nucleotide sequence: TGTGCCAGCAGTCCCTCAGGGGTGGGCGTAAAACTGTTTTTT. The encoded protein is CASSPSGVGVKLFF.

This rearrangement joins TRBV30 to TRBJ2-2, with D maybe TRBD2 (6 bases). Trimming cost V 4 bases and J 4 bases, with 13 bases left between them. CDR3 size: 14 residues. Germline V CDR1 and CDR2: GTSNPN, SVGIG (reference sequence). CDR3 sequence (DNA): TGTGCCTGGAAACTAGTCGGGGGCACCGGGGAGCTGTTTTTT. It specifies CAWKLVGGTGELFF.

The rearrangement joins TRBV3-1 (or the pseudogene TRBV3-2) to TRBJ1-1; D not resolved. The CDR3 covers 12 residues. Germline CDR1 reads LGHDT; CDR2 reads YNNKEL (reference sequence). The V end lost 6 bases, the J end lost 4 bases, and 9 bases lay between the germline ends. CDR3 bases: TGTGCCAGCAGGGGCGGGAGCACTGAAGCTTTCTTT. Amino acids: CASRGGSTEAFF.

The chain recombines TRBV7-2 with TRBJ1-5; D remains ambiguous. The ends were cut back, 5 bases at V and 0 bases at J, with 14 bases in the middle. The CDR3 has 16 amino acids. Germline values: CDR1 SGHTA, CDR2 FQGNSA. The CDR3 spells CASSPQAGFSNQPQHF. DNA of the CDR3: TGTGCCAGCAGCCCGCAGGCGGGGTTTAGCAATCAGCCCCAGCATTTT.

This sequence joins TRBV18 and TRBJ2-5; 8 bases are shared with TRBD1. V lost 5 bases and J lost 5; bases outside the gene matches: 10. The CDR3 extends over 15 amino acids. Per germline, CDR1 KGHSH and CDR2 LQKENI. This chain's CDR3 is CASSDTTGAGETQYF. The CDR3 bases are TGTGCCAGCTCAGATACGACAGGGGCCGGGGAGACCCAGTACTTC.

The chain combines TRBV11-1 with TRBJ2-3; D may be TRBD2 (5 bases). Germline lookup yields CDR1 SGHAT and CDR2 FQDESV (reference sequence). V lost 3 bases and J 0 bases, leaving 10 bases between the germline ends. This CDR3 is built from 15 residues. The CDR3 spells CASSFLSGSTDTQYF. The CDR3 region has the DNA TGTGCCAGCAGCTTCCTCAGCGGTAGCACAGATACGCAGTATTTT.

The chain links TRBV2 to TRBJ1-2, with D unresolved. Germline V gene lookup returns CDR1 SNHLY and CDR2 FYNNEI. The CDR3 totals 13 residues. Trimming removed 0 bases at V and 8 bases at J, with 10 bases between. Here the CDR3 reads CASSEADLGGYTF. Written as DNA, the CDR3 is TGTGCCAGCAGTGAAGCGGACTTGGGGGGCTACACCTTC.

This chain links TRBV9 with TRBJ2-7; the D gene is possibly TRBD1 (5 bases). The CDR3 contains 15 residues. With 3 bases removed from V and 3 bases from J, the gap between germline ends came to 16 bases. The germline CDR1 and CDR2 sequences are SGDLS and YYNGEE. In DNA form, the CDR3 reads TGTGCCAGCAGCGATGCGGACAATTACGACTACGAGCAGTACTTC. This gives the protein CASSDADNYDYEQYF.

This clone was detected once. DNA for the CDR3: TGTGCAGTAGGGGAAATGTTGTCGACTAATGAAAAACTGTTTTTT. This encodes CAVGEMLSTNEKLFF. The chain joins TRBV28 to TRBJ1-4, with D possibly TRBD1 on 5 matching bases. Germline lookup yields CDR1 MDHEN and CDR2 SYDVKM. The CDR3 is made up of 15 amino acids.

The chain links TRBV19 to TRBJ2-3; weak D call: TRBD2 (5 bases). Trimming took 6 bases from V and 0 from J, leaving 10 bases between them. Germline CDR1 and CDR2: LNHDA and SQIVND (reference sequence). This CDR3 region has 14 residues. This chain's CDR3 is CASRHGISTDTQYF. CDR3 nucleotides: TGTGCCAGTAGACACGGGATCAGCACAGATACGCAGTATTTT.

In DNA form, the CDR3 reads TGTGCCAGCAGCCCCGGGACTAGCGGGACCACAGATACGCAGTATTTT. Translating gives CASSPGTSGTTDTQYF. V is TRBV11-2 and J is TRBJ2-3, with 13 bases fitting TRBD2. Germline CDR1 reads SGHAT; CDR2 reads FQNNGV. The CDR3 has 16 amino acids. J gave up 2 bases and V 5 bases, and 4 bases lay outside the gene matches.

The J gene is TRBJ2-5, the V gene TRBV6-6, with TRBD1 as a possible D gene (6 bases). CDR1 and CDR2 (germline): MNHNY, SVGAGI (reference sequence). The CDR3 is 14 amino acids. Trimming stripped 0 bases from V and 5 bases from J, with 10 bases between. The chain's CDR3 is CASSYSGGWETQYF. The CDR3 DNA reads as TGTGCCAGCAGTTACTCTGGGGGCTGGGAGACCCAGTACTTC.

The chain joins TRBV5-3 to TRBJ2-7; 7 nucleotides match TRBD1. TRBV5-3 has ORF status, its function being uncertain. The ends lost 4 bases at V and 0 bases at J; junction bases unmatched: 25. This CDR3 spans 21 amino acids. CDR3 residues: CARSLGPGTATLLSSSYEQYF. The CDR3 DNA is TGTGCCAGAAGCCTGGGCCCTGGGACAGCGACCCTATTGTCCTCCTCCTACGAGCAGTACTTC.

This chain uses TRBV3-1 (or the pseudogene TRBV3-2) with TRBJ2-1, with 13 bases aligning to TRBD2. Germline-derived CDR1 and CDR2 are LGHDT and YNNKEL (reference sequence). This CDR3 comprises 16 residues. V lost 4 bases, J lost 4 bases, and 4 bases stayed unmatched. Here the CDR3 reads CASSPELAGGYNEQFF. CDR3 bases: TGTGCCAGCAGCCCTGAACTAGCGGGAGGGTACAATGAGCAGTTCTTC.

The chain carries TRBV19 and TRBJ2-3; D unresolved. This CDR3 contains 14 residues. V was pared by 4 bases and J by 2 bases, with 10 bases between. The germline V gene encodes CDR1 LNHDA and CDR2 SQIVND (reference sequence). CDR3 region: CASSNAGPTDTQYF. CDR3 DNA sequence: TGTGCCAGTAGTAACGCAGGCCCCACAGATACGCAGTATTTT. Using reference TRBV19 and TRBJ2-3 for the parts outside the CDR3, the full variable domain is DGGITQSPKYLFRKEGQNVTLSCEQNLNHDAMYWYRQDPGQGLRLIYYSQIVNDFQKGDIAEGYSVSREKKESFPLTVTSAQKNPTAFYLCASSNAGPTDTQYFGPGTRLTVL.

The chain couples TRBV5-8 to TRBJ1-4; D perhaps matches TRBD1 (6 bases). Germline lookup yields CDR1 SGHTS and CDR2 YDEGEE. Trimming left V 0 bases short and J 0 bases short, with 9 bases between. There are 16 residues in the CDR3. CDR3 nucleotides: TGTGCCAGCAGCTTGGACAGGGCAGCAACTAATGAAAAACTGTTTTTT. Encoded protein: CASSLDRAATNEKLFF.

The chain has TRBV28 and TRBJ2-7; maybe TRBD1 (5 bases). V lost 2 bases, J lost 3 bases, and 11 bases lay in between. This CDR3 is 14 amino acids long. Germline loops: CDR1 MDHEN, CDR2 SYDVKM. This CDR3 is CASSLEQDRYEQYF. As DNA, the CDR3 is TGTGCCAGCAGTTTAGAACAGGACCGCTACGAGCAGTACTTC.

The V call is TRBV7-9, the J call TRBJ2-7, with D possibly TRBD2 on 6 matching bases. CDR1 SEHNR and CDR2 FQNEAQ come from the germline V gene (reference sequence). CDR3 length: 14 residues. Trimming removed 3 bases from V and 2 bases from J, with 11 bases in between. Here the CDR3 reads CASSFPGGTYEQYF. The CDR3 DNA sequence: TGTGCCAGCAGCTTCCCCGGCGGGACCTACGAGCAGTACTTC.

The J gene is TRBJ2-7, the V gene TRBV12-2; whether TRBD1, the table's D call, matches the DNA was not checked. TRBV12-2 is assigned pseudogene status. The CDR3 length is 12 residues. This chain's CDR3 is CASRCGQDEQYF. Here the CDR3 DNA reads TGTGCAAGTCGCTGTGGACAAGACGAGCAGTACTTC.

For the CDR3, the DNA is TGTGCCAGCAGCCAACGAGGATTCAGCACAGATACGCAGTATTTT. Protein sequence: CASSQRGFSTDTQYF. This sequence joins TRBV11-2 and TRBJ2-3; D is undetermined. The CDR3 is made up of 15 amino acids. The V gene lost 5 bases and the J gene lost 0 bases, with 12 bases spanning the gap. Germline-derived CDR1 and CDR2 are SGHAT and FQNNGV.